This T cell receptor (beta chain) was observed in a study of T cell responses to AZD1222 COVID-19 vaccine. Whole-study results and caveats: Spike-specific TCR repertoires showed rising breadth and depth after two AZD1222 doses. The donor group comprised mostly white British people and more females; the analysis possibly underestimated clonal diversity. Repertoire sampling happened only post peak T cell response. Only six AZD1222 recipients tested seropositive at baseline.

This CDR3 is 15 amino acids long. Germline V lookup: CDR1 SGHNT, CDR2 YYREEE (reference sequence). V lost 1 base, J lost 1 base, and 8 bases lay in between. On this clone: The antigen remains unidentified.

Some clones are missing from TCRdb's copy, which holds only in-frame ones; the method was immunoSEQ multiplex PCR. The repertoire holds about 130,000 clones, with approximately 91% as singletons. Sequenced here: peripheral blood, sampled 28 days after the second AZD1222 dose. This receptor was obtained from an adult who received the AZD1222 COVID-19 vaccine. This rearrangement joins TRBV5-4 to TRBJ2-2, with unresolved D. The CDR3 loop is CASSLRTLNTGELFF. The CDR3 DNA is TGTGCCAGCAGCTTGCGCACATTGAACACCGGGGAGCTGTTTTTT.